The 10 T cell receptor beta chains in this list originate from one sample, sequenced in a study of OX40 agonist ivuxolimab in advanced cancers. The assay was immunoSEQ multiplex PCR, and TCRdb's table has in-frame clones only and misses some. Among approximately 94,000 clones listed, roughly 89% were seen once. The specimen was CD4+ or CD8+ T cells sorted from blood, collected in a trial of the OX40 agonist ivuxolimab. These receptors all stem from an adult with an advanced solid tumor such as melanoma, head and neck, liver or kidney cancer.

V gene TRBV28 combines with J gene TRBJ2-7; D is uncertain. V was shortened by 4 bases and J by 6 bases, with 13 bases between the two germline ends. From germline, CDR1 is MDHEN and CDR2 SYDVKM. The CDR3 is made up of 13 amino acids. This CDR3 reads CASSSNLLGEQYF. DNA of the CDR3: TGTGCCAGCAGTTCTAATTTGTTAGGCGAGCAGTACTTC.

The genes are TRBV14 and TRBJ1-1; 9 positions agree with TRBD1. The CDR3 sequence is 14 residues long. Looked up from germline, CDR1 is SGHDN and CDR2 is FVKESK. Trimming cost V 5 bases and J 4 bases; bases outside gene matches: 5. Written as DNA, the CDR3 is TGTGCCAGCAGCAAGGGACAGGGCGGCACTGAAGCTTTCTTT. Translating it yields CASSKGQGGTEAFF.

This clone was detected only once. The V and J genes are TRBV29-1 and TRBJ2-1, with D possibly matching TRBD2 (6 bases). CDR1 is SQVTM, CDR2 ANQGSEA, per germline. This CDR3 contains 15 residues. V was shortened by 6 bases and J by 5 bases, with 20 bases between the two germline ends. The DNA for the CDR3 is TGCAGCGTGGACAAGAACGGTTCGGGGGACAATGAGCAGTTCTTC. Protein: CSVDKNGSGDNEQFF.

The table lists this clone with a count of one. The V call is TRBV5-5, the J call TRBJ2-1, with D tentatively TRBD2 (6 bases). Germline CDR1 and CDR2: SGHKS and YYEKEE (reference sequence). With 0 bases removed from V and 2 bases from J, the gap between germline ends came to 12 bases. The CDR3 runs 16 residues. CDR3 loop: CASSLAGTLAYNEQFF. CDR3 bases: TGTGCCAGCAGCTTGGCCGGGACTTTAGCCTACAATGAGCAGTTCTTC. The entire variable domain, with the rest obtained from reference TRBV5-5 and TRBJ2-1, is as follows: DAGVTQSPTHLIKTRGQQVTLRCSPISGHKSVSWYQQVLGQGPQFIFQYYEKEERGRGNFPDRFSARQFPNYSSELNVNALLLGDSALYLCASSLAGTLAYNEQFFGPGTRLTVL.

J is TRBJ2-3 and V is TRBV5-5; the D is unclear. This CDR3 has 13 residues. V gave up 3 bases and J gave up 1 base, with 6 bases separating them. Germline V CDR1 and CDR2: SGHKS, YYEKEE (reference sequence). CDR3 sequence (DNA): TGTGCCAGCAGCTCCCGGGGCACAGATACGCAGTATTTT. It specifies CASSSRGTDTQYF.

As DNA, the CDR3 is TGTGCCAGCAGTGTCAGGAGGGAAGATACGCAGTATTTT. Translation gives CASSVRREDTQYF. The chain uses TRBV6-1 and TRBJ2-3, with D perhaps TRBD2 (6 bases). This CDR3 comprises 13 residues. Trimming removed 4 bases from V and 5 bases from J, with 10 bases in between. Germline-derived CDR1 and CDR2 are MNHNS and SASEGT.

CDR3 coding DNA: TGTGCCAGCAGTTCTCCGGGGGATAGGACTGAAGCTTTCTTT. This sequence encodes CASSSPGDRTEAFF. The V gene is TRBV27, the J gene TRBJ1-1; D might be TRBD1 (5 bases). CDR3 length equals 14 residues. CDR1 is MNHEY, CDR2 SMNVEV, per germline (reference sequence). Deletions cut 4 bases from V and 5 bases from J, with 14 bases between.

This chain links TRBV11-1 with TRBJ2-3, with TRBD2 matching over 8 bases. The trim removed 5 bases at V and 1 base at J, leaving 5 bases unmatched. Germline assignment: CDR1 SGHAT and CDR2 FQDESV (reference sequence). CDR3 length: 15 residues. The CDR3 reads CASSRLTSGTDTQYF. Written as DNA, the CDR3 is TGTGCCAGCAGCCGCTTGACTAGCGGCACAGATACGCAGTATTTT.

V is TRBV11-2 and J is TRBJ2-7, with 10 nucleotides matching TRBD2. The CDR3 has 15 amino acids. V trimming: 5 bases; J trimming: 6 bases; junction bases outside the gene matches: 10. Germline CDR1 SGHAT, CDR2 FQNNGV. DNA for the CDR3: TGTGCCAGCAGCCCACGACTAGCGGGCCGCGCCGAGCAGTACTTC. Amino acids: CASSPRLAGRAEQYF.

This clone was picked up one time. The CDR3 DNA reads as TGTGCCAGCAGCTTGTCTAACGGGGGTGAGCAGTTCTTC. Translation: CASSLSNGGEQFF. V and J are TRBV7-9 and TRBJ2-1, with D possibly TRBD2 on 6 matching bases. Germline CDR1 reads SEHNR; CDR2 reads FQNEAQ (reference sequence). The CDR3 extends over 13 amino acids. Trimming shortened V by 3 bases and J by 9 bases, and 12 bases separated the two germline ends.